Each of the 14 T cell receptor beta chains below was sequenced from the same sample in a study of T cells in Graves' hyperthyroidism and ophthalmopathy (dated by TCRdb to the late 2010s). Library generation was performed with multiplex PCR. TCRdb lists the instrument as Illumina HiSeq 2000. The TCR beta CDR3 regions were amplified from RNA transcripts. The first round of RT-PCR for the TCR CDR3 was performed with the HTBI primer set and the Qiagen OneStep RT-PCR kit. TCRdb took the public reads, trimmed them with fastp at Q25, ran MiXCR for clone calling and kept in-frame beta chains. Every CDR3 protein is listed once, alongside the most common genes and DNA of its rows. This sample comprises about 210,000 distinct CDR3 sequences, more than 15% of them detected only once. The ten most abundant clones make up 50% of the sample. The source material was blood. The receptor source for this set is a man aged 45-60 years with Graves' hyperthyroidism.

This clonotype showed up many times. The V gene is TRBV5-1, the J gene TRBJ1-1; D might be TRBD1 (6 bases). V dropped 3 bases and J dropped 6 bases, with 15 bases sitting between them. Germline-derived CDR1 and CDR2 are SGHRS and YFSETQ. The CDR3 has 14 residues. This CDR3 is CASSSTSGGPEAFF. In nucleotides, the CDR3 is TGCGCCAGCAGCTCTACGTCGGGGGGCCCTGAAGCTTTCTTT.

This clonotype was observed many times. V and J are TRBV12-5 and TRBJ2-7; 7 nucleotides align to TRBD2. Trimming at V came to 2 bases and at J to 3 bases, leaving 7 bases not matched to a gene. Per the germline V gene, CDR1 is LGHNT and CDR2 is FRNRAP. The CDR3 contains 15 residues. The CDR3 region has the DNA TGTGCTAGTGGTTTGAATCTGGCTAGCGGCTACGAGCAGTACTTC. Its protein is CASGLNLASGYEQYF.

This clonotype was observed at least ten times. The rearrangement links TRBV3-1 to TRBJ2-7; D gene unclear. Germline V gene data show CDR1 as LGHDT and CDR2 as YNNKEL (reference sequence). The CDR3 is 15 amino acids. The germline V and J ends were trimmed by 4 bases and 0 bases, with 13 bases remaining between them. The CDR3 loop reads CASSPGPASSYEQYF. For the CDR3, the DNA is TGTGCCAGCAGCCCCGGACCCGCCAGCTCCTACGAGCAGTACTTC.

The rearrangement uses TRBV20-1 and TRBJ2-5; D gene ambiguous. The length of the CDR3 is 15 residues. CDR1 DFQATT and CDR2 SNEGSKA come from the germline V gene (reference sequence). The germline V and J ends were trimmed by 0 bases and 4 bases, with 15 bases remaining between them. The CDR3 bases are TGCAGTGCTAGAGATGGTGTCGCAGCGAGAGAGACCCAGTACTTC. Residues: CSARDGVAARETQYF.

V is TRBV12-3 or TRBV12-4 and J is TRBJ2-2, with TRBD2 matching over 8 bases. The length of the CDR3 is 14 residues. With 7 bases clipped from V and 7 bases from J, the junction kept 8 bases outside the gene matches. CDR3 residues: CASKVAGSNGELFF. In nucleotides, the CDR3 is TGTGCCAGCAAGGTAGCGGGATCAAACGGGGAGCTGTTTTTT.

Only a few counts were recorded for this clonotype. A read error may explain this, as a much larger clone is one base away. The gene calls are TRBV28 and TRBJ2-1; 13 bases match TRBD2. Per the germline V gene, CDR1 is MDHEN and CDR2 is SYDVKM. This CDR3 spans 16 amino acids. This CDR3 is CAGSLFGGLAGSSGFF. The CDR3 DNA reads TGTGCCGGCAGTTTATTTGGGGGACTAGCGGGATCCAGTGGGTTCTTC.

This clonotype was recorded at least ten times. V and J are TRBV6-1 and TRBJ1-1; possibly TRBD1 for D (6 bases). Trimming took off 6 bases at V and 3 bases at J, with 14 bases between the two ends. CDR1 is MNHNS and CDR2 is SASEGT in the germline V gene. This CDR3 has 14 residues. The chain's CDR3 is CASSPRGADTEAFF. CDR3 coding DNA: TGTGCCAGCAGCCCCCGGGGGGCGGACACTGAAGCTTTCTTT.

This clonotype was seen many times. The genes are TRBV10-3 and TRBJ1-2, with a weak D call TRBD1 (5 bases). The CDR3 length is 14 residues. Per germline, CDR1 ENHRY and CDR2 SYGVKD. V was clipped by 0 bases and J by 7 bases, with 12 bases between them. CDR3 protein: CAISESWQGSGYTF. The CDR3 bases are TGTGCCATCAGTGAGTCTTGGCAGGGTTCTGGCTACACCTTC.

This clonotype was picked up many times. The genes are TRBV6-6 and TRBJ2-7; D possibly corresponds to TRBD1 (5 bases). Germline V CDR1 and CDR2: MNHNY, SVGAGI (reference sequence). The CDR3 extends over 17 amino acids. V was shortened by 2 bases and J by 6 bases, with 23 bases between the two germline ends. The CDR3 sequence: CASSYPPQGSGISEQYF. As DNA, the CDR3 is TGTGCCAGCAGTTACCCCCCCCAGGGTAGTGGGATCAGCGAGCAGTACTTC.

This clonotype was observed at least ten times. The chain is built from TRBV28 and TRBJ2-7, with TRBD2 matching 11 bases. The germline CDR1 and CDR2 sequences are MDHEN and SYDVKM. The CDR3 runs to 15 residues. The V segment lost 4 bases and the J segment 7 bases; nucleotides outside the gene matches: 9. The CDR3 here is CASSSPGLAVYEQYF. The CDR3 DNA sequence: TGTGCCAGCAGTTCACCGGGACTAGCGGTGTATGAGCAGTACTTC.

On this clonotype itself: A much larger clone differs by one base, so this may be a read error. The V call is TRBV6-2 or TRBV6-3, the J call TRBJ2-1, with D maybe TRBD2 (6 bases). The CDR3 has 15 residues. Germline loops: CDR1 MNHEY, CDR2 SVGEGT. The CDR3 bases are TGTGCCAGCAGGATTTTCCGGGAGAAATACAGTGAGCAGTTCTTC. Translated, it gives CASRIFREKYSEQFF.

This clonotype was seen a few times. The chain joins TRBV25-1 to TRBJ2-5; weak D call: TRBD2 (6 bases). The CDR3 is 15 amino acids. Germline V gene data show CDR1 as MGHDK and CDR2 as SYGVNS. V shed 3 bases and J shed 4 bases, with 15 bases lying between them. CDR3 region: CASSDRGMGRETQYF. CDR3 sequence (DNA): TGTGCCAGCAGTGACCGCGGGATGGGAAGAGAGACCCAGTACTTC.

The chain combines TRBV20-1 with TRBJ1-5; perhaps TRBD1 as D (5 bases). This CDR3 comprises 15 residues. The ends were cut back, 0 bases at V and 4 bases at J, with 13 bases in the middle. Germline loops: CDR1 DFQATT, CDR2 SNEGSKA (reference sequence). CDR3 residues: CSARDLGRQNQPQHF. The CDR3 nucleotides read TGCAGTGCTAGAGATTTAGGGAGACAGAATCAGCCCCAGCATTTT.

This rearrangement joins TRBV20-1 to TRBJ1-1; 12 positions match TRBD1. V was clipped by 5 bases and J by 7 bases; unmatched bases: 8. The CDR3 length is 14 residues. The V gene's germline CDR1 is DFQATT and CDR2 SNEGSKA (reference sequence). The CDR3 DNA is TGCAGTGCTCCGCCGGGGACAGGGGGCTTTGAAGCTTTCTTT. Encoded protein: CSAPPGTGGFEAFF.